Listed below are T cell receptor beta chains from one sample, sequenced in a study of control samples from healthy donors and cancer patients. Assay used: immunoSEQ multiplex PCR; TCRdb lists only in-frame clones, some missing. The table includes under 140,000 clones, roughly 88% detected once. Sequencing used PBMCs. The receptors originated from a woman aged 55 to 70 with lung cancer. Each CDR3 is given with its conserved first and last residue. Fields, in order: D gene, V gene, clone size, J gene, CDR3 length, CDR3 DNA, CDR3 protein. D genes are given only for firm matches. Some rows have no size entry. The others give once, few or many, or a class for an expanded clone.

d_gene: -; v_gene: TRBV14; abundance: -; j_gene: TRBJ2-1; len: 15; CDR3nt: TGTGCCAGCAGCAGAGCTTCTCATTTCTTTAATGAGCAGTTCTTC; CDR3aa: CASSRASHFFNEQFF
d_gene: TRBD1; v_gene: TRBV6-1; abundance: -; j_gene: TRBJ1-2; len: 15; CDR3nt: TGTGCCAGCAGTGAAGTCGGGACAGCTAACTATGGCTACACCTTC; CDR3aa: CASSEVGTANYGYTF
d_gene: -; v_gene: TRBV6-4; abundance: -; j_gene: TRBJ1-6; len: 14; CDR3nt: TGTGCCAGTCGTGACTCGTCCAGGAATTCACCCCTCCACTTT; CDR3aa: CASRDSSRNSPLHF
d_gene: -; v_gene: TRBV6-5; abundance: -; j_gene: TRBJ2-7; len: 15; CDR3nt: TGTGCCAGCAGGGGGGTGGAAGTCGGGACATACGAGCAGTACTTC; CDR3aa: CASRGVEVGTYEQYF
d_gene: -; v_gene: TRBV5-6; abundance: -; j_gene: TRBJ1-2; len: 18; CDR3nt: TGTGCCAGCAGCTTGGGGGTTACCCAGGGTCCAGGAGTTTATGGCTACACCTTC; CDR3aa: CASSLGVTQGPGVYGYTF
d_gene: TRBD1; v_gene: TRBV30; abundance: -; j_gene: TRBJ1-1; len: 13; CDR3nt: TGTGCCTGGCTGAGGGGGCAGAACACTGAAGCTTTCTTT; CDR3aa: CAWLRGQNTEAFF
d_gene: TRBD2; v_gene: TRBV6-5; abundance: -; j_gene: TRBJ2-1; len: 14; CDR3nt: TGTGCCAGCAGTTACGGTGCTAGCGGGATCGGGCAGTTCTTC; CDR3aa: CASSYGASGIGQFF
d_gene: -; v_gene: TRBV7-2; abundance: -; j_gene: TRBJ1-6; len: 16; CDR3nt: TGTGCCAGCAGCTCCCGTCCCCTGGCTCGCAATTCACCCCTCCACTTT; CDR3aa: CASSSRPLARNSPLHF
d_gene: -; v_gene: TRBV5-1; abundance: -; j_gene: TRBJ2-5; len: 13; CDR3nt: TGCGCCAGCAGCTTGGTAGAACAAGAGACCCAGTACTTC; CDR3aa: CASSLVEQETQYF
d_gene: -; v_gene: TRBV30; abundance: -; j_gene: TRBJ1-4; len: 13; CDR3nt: TGTGCCTGGAGTCTGGGGCGCGAGGAAAAACTGTTTTTT; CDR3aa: CAWSLGREEKLFF
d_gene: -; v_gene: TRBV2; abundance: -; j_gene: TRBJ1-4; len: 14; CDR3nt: TGTGCCAGCAGTGAAAAAGGGAATGATGAAAAACTGTTTTTT; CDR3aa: CASSEKGNDEKLFF
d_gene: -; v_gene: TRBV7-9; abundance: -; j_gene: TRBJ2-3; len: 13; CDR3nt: TGTGCCAGCAGCCGACTCGAGGGAGATACGCAGTATTTT; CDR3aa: CASSRLEGDTQYF
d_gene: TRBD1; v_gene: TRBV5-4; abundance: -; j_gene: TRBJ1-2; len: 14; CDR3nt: TGTGCCAGCAGCTTTAGAGGGGGCGCGGGTGGCTACACCTTC; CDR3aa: CASSFRGGAGGYTF
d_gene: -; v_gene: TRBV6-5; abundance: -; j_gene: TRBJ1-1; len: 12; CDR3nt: TGTGCCGCGGGGGATTTGATCACTGAAGCTTTCTTT; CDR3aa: CAAGDLITEAFF
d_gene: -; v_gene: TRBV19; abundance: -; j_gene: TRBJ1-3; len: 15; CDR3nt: TGTGCCAGTAATCGTGCAGACAACTCTGGAAACACCATATATTTT; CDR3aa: CASNRADNSGNTIYF
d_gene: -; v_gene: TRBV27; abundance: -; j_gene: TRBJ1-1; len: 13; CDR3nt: TGTGCCAGCAGGGACAATTGGGGCACTGAAGCTTTCTTT; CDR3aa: CASRDNWGTEAFF
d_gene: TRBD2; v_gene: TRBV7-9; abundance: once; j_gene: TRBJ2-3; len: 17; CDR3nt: TGTGCCAGCAGCACCCGACTAGCAGCGGGGCCGGCAGATACGCAGTATTTT; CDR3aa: CASSTRLAAGPADTQYF
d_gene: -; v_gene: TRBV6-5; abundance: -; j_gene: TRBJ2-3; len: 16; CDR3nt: TGTGCCAGCAGTTCCCCGTGGGGCCTGGGCACAGATACGCAGTATTTT; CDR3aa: CASSSPWGLGTDTQYF
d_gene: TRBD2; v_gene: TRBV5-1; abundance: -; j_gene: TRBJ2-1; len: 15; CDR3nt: TGCGCCAGCAGCTCTAGCGGGGCCACCTACAATGAGCAGTTCTTC; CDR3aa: CASSSSGATYNEQFF
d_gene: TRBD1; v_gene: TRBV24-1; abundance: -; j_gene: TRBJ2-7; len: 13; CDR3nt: TGTGCCACCTCATCCGACAGGGCTGAAGAGCAGTACTTC; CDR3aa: CATSSDRAEEQYF
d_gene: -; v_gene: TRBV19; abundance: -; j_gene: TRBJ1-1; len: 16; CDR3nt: TGTGCCAGTAGTAGGGGGGTTAGGGCTATGAACACTGAAGCTTTCTTT; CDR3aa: CASSRGVRAMNTEAFF
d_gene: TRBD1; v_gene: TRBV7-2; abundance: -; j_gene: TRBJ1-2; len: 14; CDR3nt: TGTGCCAGCAGCTTACCCCAGGGGGCACGAGGCTACACCTTC; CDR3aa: CASSLPQGARGYTF
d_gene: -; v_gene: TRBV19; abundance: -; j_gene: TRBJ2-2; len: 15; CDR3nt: TGTGCCAGTAGTCAACAGGGAAGTTGGACCGGGGAGCTGTTTTTT; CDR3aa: CASSQQGSWTGELFF
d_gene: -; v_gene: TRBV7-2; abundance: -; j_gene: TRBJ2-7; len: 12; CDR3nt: TGTGCCAGCAGCCTAGGTCCGTGGGAGCAGTACTTC; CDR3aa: CASSLGPWEQYF
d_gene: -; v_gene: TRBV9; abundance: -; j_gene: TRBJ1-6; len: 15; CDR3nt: TGTGCCAGCAGCCTCAGGGGTGGGGATAATTCACCCCTCCACTTT; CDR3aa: CASSLRGGDNSPLHF
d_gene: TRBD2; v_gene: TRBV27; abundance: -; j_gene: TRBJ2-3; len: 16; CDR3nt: TGTGCCAGCAGTTTATCTTTGGCGGGAGGGGCAGATACGCAGTATTTT; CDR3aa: CASSLSLAGGADTQYF
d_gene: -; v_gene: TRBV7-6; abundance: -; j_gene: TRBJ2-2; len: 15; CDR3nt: TGTGCCAGCAGCAACTCCGGGGGGCCCACCGGGGAGCTGTTTTTT; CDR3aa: CASSNSGGPTGELFF
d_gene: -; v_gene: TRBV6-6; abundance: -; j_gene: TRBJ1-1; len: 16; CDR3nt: TGTGCCAGCAGTTACAAGGTTACAGGGCTGAACACTGAAGCTTTCTTT; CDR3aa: CASSYKVTGLNTEAFF
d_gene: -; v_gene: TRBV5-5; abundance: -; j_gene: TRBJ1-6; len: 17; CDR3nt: TGTGCCAGCAGCTTGGCCCGAGGGGTTAGAACTAATTCACCCCTCCACTTT; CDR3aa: CASSLARGVRTNSPLHF